The rows below give T cell receptor beta chains drawn from one sample of a study of blood T cell repertoires in COVID-19. Sequenced by immunoSEQ multiplex PCR; TCRdb stores in-frame clones only, minus some. The repertoire holds over 85,000 clones, with around 85% as singletons. The sequenced sample was peripheral blood. Source of these receptors: a man aged 80 or over with acute or convalescent COVID-19. Both conserved end residues are part of each CDR3. Each record gives: clone size, D gene, J gene, V gene, CDR3 DNA, CDR3 protein. D genes are given only for firm matches. The size of a clone is reported for some rows only, either as once, few or many, or as a class for expanded clones.

- TRBD2 TRBJ2-1 TRBV11-2 TGTGCCAGCAGCTTGAGACTAGCGGGAGGTTCGTATGAGCAGTTCTTC CASSLRLAGGSYEQFF
- TRBD1 TRBJ1-2 TRBV30 TGTGCCTGGAGTCCTCCGGGACAGGGGGCTATGCTTGGAGGCTACACCTTC CAWSPPGQGAMLGGYTF
- TRBD2 TRBJ2-1 TRBV5-4 TGTGCCAGCAGCGTGACGGGACTAGACAATGAGCAGTTCTTC CASSVTGLDNEQFF
- TRBD2 TRBJ2-4 TRBV12-3/TRBV12-4 TGTGCCAGCAGTTCCGCGGGAGGAGGTGCGTACTTC CASSSAGGGAYF
- TRBD1 TRBJ1-1 TRBV3-1/TRBV3-2 TGTGCCAGCAGCCAAGAACCGGGACAGGAAGCTTTCTTT CASSQEPGQEAFF
- - TRBJ1-6 TRBV30 TGTGCCTGGGCGCGGCAGGGCCCCTCACCCCTCCACTTT CAWARQGPSPLHF
- - TRBJ2-7 TRBV7-9 TGTGCCAGCAGCCTCCTACAGGGACCCTACGAGCAGTACTTC CASSLLQGPYEQYF
- - TRBJ2-1 TRBV20-1 TGCAGTGCTAGTGAAGGGTTTTCGACTATCCGTCGGGATGAGCAGTTCTTC CSASEGFSTIRRDEQFF
once TRBD1 TRBJ1-5 TRBV7-9 TGTGCCAGCAGCTCACAGGGGGAGGGTCGGCCCCAGCATTTT CASSSQGEGRPQHF
- TRBD2 TRBJ2-2 TRBV24-1 TGTGCCACCAGTTGGGCTAGCGGGACCGGGGAGCTGTTTTTT CATSWASGTGELFF
- - TRBJ2-7 TRBV3-1/TRBV3-2 TGTGCCAGCAGCCAAGATTCCAGGTCTGGCGAGCAGTACTTC CASSQDSRSGEQYF
- TRBD1 TRBJ1-2 TRBV7-8 TGTGCCAGCAGCTTAGCGGTTTTTCAGGGGACAGGGTTTGGCTACACCTTC CASSLAVFQGTGFGYTF
few - TRBJ2-5 TRBV5-6 TGTGCCAGCAGCTTGAGACAGCAAGAGACCCAGTACTTC CASSLRQQETQYF
- TRBD1 TRBJ1-3 TRBV10-3 TGTGCCATCAGAGAGGCAGGGGGTGAAAACACCATATATTTT CAIREAGGENTIYF
once TRBD1 TRBJ1-2 TRBV9 TGTGCCAGCAGCGTCAACCACAGGGGGGAGAATGGCTACACCTTC CASSVNHRGENGYTF
- TRBD1 TRBJ2-1 TRBV6-6 TGTGCCAGCAGACTTTATTCGGCAGGGGGCAATGAGCAGTTCTTC CASRLYSAGGNEQFF